The 14 T cell receptor beta chains below come from one sample, sequenced in a study of tumor-infiltrating lymphocytes in oesophageal squamous cell carcinoma. MiXCR was run by TCRdb on the PCR reads, yielding one entry per CDR3 protein. In the table there are fewer than 15,000 distinct CDR3 sequences, 51% of which are singletons. Input material: blood. These receptor sequences come from a female donor with esophageal squamous cell carcinoma.

This clonotype was found a few times. A read error may be the cause here, since a much bigger clone is one base away. The rearrangement uses TRBV6-1 and TRBJ2-7; no firm D call. This CDR3 has 15 residues. Germline V gene sequence: CDR1 MNHNS, CDR2 SASEGT. The V end was cut by 0 bases, the J end by 7 bases, with 16 bases between. CDR3 sequence: CASSEAITWKSEQYF. The CDR3, as DNA: TGTGCCAGCAGTGAAGCGATCACCTGGAAGAGTGAGCAGTACTTC.

The genes are TRBV10-2 and TRBJ1-1; D is unresolved. The ends were cut back, 4 bases at V and 1 base at J, with 7 bases in the middle. CDR1 and CDR2 from the germline V gene are WSHSY and SAAADI. The CDR3 extends over 13 amino acids. The CDR3 DNA follows: TGCGCCAGCAGTGGGTCAGCGAACACTGAAGCTTTCTTT. It is translated as CASSGSANTEAFF.

In this sample, this clonotype turned up a few times. The V call is TRBV7-6, the J call TRBJ2-3; no clear D. This CDR3 comprises 14 residues. The V gene's germline CDR1 is SGHVS and CDR2 FNYEAQ. V was shortened by 1 base and J by 2 bases, with 7 bases between the two germline ends. The CDR3 region has the DNA TGTGCCAGCAGCTTAGATACAAACACAGATACGCAGTATTTT. This codes for CASSLDTNTDTQYF.

This clonotype occurred many times. V gene TRBV7-2 combines with J gene TRBJ2-1, with 10 nucleotides matching TRBD2. V shed 1 base, J shed 9 bases, and the junction held 12 bases outside the gene matches. This CDR3 has 17 residues. The V gene's germline CDR1 is SGHTA and CDR2 FQGNSA. CDR3: CASSLDGASGSISEQFF. Here the CDR3 DNA reads TGTGCCAGCAGCTTAGACGGTGCTAGCGGGAGTATAAGTGAGCAGTTCTTC.

This clonotype appeared many times. The gene calls are TRBV2 and TRBJ1-1; no definite D call. CDR3 length equals 13 residues. Trimming stripped 7 bases from V and 2 bases from J, with 11 bases between. Germline CDR1 reads SNHLY; CDR2 reads FYNNEI. The DNA for the CDR3 is TGTGCCAGCAAGAGGCAGACCAACACTGAAGCTTTCTTT. Its protein product is CASKRQTNTEAFF.

This clonotype appeared many times. This chain uses TRBV5-1 with TRBJ2-7, with TRBD1 identical over 7 bases. From germline, CDR1 is SGHRS and CDR2 YFSETQ. The V segment lost 4 bases and the J segment 7 bases; nucleotides outside the gene matches: 5. The CDR3 has 12 residues. The CDR3 sequence is CASSPAGGEQYF. The CDR3 coding sequence is TGCGCCAGCAGCCCCGCAGGGGGTGAGCAGTACTTC.

This clonotype was detected ten times or more. The chain couples TRBV5-1 to TRBJ2-3; 7 nucleotides agree with TRBD1. Per the germline V gene, CDR1 is SGHRS and CDR2 is YFSETQ. The junction had 9 bases not matched to a gene; V was cut back by 4 bases and J by 4 bases. This CDR3 region has 15 residues. The CDR3 coding sequence is TGCGCCAGCAGCGCACAGGGGATCGCAGCAGATACGCAGTATTTT. Translating it yields CASSAQGIAADTQYF.

V gene TRBV7-2 combines with J gene TRBJ2-6; D gene uncertain. The J call is in doubt because the DNA end fits TRBJ2-7 better. Looked up from germline, CDR1 is SGHTA and CDR2 is FQGNSA. This CDR3 is 12 amino acids long. Here the CDR3 reads CASSPLYNEQYF. In DNA, the CDR3 is TGTGCCAGCAGCCCGCTTTATAACGAGCAGTACTTC.

In this sample, this clonotype is medium-sized. CDR3 sequence: CASSWTGAQETQYF. The CDR3 coding sequence is TGCGCCAGCAGTTGGACAGGGGCACAAGAGACCCAGTACTTC. V gene TRBV10-2 combines with J gene TRBJ2-5; 9 bases are shared with TRBD1. The CDR3 length is 14 residues. Losses at the gene ends were 5 bases for V and 2 bases for J; bases not matched to a gene: 3. Germline V lookup: CDR1 WSHSY, CDR2 SAAADI.

The rearrangement joins TRBV15 to TRBJ2-1, with 7 positions matching TRBD1. The V segment lost 0 bases and the J segment 4 bases; nucleotides outside the gene matches: 9. The CDR3 contains 17 residues. Germline CDR1 is LNHNV and CDR2 is YYDKDF (reference sequence). The CDR3 sequence: CATSRDHGTVHYNEQFF. CDR3 sequence (DNA): TGTGCCACCAGCAGAGATCACGGGACAGTGCATTACAATGAGCAGTTCTTC. Full variable domain (missing parts from reference TRBV15 and TRBJ2-1): DAMVIQNPRYQVTQFGKPVTLSCSQTLNHNVMYWYQQKSSQAPKLLFHYYDKDFNNEADTPDNFQSRRPNTSFCFLDIRSPGLGDTAMYLCATSRDHGTVHYNEQFFGPGTRLTVL.

In its sample, this clonotype is medium-sized (0.01 to 0.1%). The rearrangement uses TRBV7-3 and TRBJ2-2; D not resolved. CDR3 length: 12 residues. The germline V and J ends were trimmed by 5 bases and 3 bases, with 4 bases remaining between them. Germline-derived CDR1 and CDR2 are SGHTA and FQGTGA. CDR3: CASSTYTGELFF. In nucleotides, the CDR3 is TGTGCCAGCAGCACATACACCGGGGAGCTGTTTTTT.

CDR3 bases: TGTGCCAGCAGTTCCCTAGCGGGAGGGCCTGGGGAGCTGTTTTTT. Residues: CASSSLAGGPGELFF. V gene TRBV6-6 combines with J gene TRBJ2-2, with TRBD2 identical over 12 bases. Germline lookup yields CDR1 MNHNY and CDR2 SVGAGI (reference sequence). The CDR3 is 15 residues long. V lost 4 bases to trimming and J lost 8 bases; unmatched junction nucleotides: 5.

V usage is TRBV6-7 and J usage is TRBJ1-2; D might be TRBD1 (5 bases). TRBV6-7 is reported as an ORF; its role is uncertain. This CDR3 has 16 amino acids. Trimming removed 0 bases at V and 4 bases at J, with 15 bases between. The CDR3, as DNA: TGTGCCAGCAGTTACTCACCGGCAGCAGGGACCTATGGCTACACCTTC. Translating it yields CASSYSPAAGTYGYTF.

The chain recombines TRBV6-4 with TRBJ2-4, with 14 bases fitting TRBD2. CDR1 and CDR2 from the germline V gene are MRHNA and SNTAGT. The CDR3 runs 16 residues. J gave up 13 bases and V 2 bases, and 10 bases lay outside the gene matches. CDR3 region: CASSDGTSGSTDTQYF. CDR3 in DNA: TGTGCCAGCAGTGACGGGACTAGCGGGAGCACAGATACGCAGTACTTC.